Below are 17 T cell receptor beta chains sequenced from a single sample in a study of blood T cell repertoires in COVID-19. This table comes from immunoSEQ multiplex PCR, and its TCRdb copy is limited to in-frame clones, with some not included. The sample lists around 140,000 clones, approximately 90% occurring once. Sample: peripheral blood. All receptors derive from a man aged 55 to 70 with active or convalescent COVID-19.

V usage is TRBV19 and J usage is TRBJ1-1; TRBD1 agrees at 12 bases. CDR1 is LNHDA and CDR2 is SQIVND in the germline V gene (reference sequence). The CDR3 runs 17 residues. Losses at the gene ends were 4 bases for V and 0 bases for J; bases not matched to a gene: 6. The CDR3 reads CASSKRDRGLMNTEAFF. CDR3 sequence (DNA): TGTGCCAGTAGTAAACGGGACAGGGGGCTCATGAACACTGAAGCTTTCTTT.

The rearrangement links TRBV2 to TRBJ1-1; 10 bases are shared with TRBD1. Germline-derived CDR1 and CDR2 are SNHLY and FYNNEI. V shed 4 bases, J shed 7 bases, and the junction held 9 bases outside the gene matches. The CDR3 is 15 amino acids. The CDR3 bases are TGTGCCAGCAGTGGACAGGGGGCCCGGTGGGGTGAAGCTTTCTTT. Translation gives CASSGQGARWGEAFF.

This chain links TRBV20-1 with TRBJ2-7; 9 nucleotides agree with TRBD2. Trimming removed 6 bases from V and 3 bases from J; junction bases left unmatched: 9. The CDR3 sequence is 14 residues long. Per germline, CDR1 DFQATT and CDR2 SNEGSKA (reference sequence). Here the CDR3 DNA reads TGCAGTGCGAGTAGGCTAGCGGGATTCTACGAGCAGTACTTC. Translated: CSASRLAGFYEQYF.

CDR3 in DNA: TGTGCCAGCAGCCGACTCCCAGGGGGCGAAGCTTTCTTT. Encoded protein: CASSRLPGGEAFF. V and J are TRBV14 and TRBJ1-1, with TRBD1 identical over 8 bases. The V segment lost 4 bases and the J segment 8 bases; nucleotides outside the gene matches: 6. CDR1 SGHDN and CDR2 FVKESK come from the germline V gene. The CDR3 length is 13 residues.

The CDR3 loop reads CSVSNPSASGRGNEQFF. The CDR3 DNA reads as TGCAGCGTTTCAAACCCCTCTGCTAGCGGGAGAGGGAATGAGCAGTTCTTC. This chain joins TRBV29-1 and TRBJ2-1, with 10 bases identical to TRBD2. V lost 5 bases to trimming and J lost 7 bases; unmatched junction nucleotides: 17. Germline values: CDR1 SQVTM, CDR2 ANQGSEA. The CDR3 length is 17 residues.

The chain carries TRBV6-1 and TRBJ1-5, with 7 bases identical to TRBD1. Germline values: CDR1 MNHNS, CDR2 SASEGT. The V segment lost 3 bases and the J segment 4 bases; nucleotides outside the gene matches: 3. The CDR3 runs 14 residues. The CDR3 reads CASSEGQLNQPQHF. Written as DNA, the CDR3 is TGTGCCAGCAGTGAGGGACAGCTTAATCAGCCCCAGCATTTT.

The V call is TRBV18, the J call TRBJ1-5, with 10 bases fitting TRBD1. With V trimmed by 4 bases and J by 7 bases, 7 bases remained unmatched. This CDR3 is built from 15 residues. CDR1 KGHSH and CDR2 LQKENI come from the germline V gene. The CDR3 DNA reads TGTGCCAGCTCACGGGGGACAGGGGATGGGCAGCCCCAGCATTTT. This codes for CASSRGTGDGQPQHF. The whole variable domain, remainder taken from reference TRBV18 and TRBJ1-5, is NAGVMQNPRHLVRRRGQEARLRCSPMKGHSHVYWYRQLPEEGLKFMVYLQKENIIDESGMPKERFSAEFPKEGPSILRIQQVVRGDSAAYFCASSRGTGDGQPQHFGDGTRLSIL.

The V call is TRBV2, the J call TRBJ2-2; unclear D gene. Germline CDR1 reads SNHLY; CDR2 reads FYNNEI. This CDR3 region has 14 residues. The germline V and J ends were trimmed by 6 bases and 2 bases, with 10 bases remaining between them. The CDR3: CASRALKNTGELFF. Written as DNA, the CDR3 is TGTGCCAGCAGGGCCTTGAAAAACACCGGGGAGCTGTTTTTT.

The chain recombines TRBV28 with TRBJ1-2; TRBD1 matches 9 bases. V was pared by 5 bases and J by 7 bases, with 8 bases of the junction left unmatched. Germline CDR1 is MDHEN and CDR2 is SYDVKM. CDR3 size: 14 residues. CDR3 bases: TGTGCCAGCAGTCCCGGGACAGGGTTGGGTGGCTACACCTTC. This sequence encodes CASSPGTGLGGYTF.

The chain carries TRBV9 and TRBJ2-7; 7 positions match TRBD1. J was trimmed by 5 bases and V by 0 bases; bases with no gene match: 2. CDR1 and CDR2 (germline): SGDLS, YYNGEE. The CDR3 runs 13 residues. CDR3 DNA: TGTGCCAGCAGCGTAGGGCAGGGGGACGAGCAGTACTTC. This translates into CASSVGQGDEQYF.

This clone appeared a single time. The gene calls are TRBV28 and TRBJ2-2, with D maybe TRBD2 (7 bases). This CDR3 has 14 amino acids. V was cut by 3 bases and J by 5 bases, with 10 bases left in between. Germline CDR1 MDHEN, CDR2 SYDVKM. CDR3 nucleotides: TGTGCCAGCAGTTTCGGGGGGCTAACCGGGGAGCTGTTTTTT. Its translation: CASSFGGLTGELFF.

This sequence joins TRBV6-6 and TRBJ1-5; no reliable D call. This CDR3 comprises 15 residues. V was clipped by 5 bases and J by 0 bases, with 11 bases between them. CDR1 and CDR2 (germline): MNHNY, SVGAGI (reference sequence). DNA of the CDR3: TGTGCCAGCAGTACCAGAGGATCTAGCAATCAGCCCCAGCATTTT. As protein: CASSTRGSSNQPQHF.

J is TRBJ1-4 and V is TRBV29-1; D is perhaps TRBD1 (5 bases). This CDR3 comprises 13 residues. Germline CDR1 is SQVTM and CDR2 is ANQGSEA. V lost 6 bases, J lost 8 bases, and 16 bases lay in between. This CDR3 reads CSVLTGDREKLFF. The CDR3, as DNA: TGCAGCGTACTAACAGGAGATAGGGAAAAACTGTTTTTT. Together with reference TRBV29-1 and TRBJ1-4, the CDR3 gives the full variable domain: SAVISQKPSRDICQRGTSLTIQCQVDSQVTMMFWYRQQPGQSLTLIATANQGSEATYESGFVIDKFPISRPNLTFSTLTVSNMSPEDSSIYLCSVLTGDREKLFFGSGTQLSVL.

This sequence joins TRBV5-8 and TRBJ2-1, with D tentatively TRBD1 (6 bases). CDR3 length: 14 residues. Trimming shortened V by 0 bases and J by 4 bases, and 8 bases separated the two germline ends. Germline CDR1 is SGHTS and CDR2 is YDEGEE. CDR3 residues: CASSLGDRYNEQFF. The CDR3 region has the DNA TGTGCCAGCAGCTTGGGAGACAGGTACAATGAGCAGTTCTTC.

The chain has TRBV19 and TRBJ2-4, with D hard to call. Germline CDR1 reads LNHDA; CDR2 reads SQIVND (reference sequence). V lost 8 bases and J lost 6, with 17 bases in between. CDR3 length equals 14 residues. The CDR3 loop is CASDIPGIGNIQYF. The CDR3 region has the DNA TGTGCCAGTGATATCCCAGGTATCGGAAACATTCAGTACTTC.

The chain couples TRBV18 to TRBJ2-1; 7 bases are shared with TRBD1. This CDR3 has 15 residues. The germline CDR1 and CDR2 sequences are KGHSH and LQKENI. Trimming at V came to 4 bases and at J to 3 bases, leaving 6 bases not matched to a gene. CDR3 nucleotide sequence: TGTGCCAGCTCACAAACCGGGACAGACTACAATGAGCAGTTCTTC. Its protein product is CASSQTGTDYNEQFF.

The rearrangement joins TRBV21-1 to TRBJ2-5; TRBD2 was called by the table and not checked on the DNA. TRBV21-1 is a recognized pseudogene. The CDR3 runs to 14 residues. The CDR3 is CASSAQREKETQYF. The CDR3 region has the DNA TGTGCCAGCAGCGCCCAGCGGGAGAAGGAGACCCAGTACTTC.